This TCR beta chain was captured in a study of cytomegalovirus exposure and HLA in healthy donors. Study-wide context: A subsequent analysis stated that the approximately 120 validation repertoires were run on the same platform as the approximately 700 first-cohort repertoires.

Study conclusions and caveats: Altogether, more than 150 TCR beta chains were recorded as cytomegalovirus-associated. It was found in a later analysis that first-cohort TCR clusters tended to co-occur in the roughly 120 validation repertoires. While the bulk of TCR sequences proved rare, some public TCRs turned up in many donors.

Measured with immunoSEQ multiplex PCR; TCRdb has only the in-frame clones, and not every one. The sample shows roughly 98,000 clones, 87% of them seen only once. Note on this clone: Antigen specificity is unknown.

The source material was PBMCs. This TCR was sampled from a man between 18 and 35 years old in good health and CMV-seropositive.

The CDR3 DNA reads TGTGCCAGCAGTTTTGTCGGCAGGGAGACCCAGTACTTC. Encoded protein: CASSFVGRETQYF. The chain couples TRBV27 to TRBJ2-5; D remains ambiguous. The CDR3 sequence is 13 residues long. Germline V gene lookup returns CDR1 MNHEY and CDR2 SMNVEV (reference sequence). V was shortened by 3 bases and J by 5 bases, with 10 bases between the two germline ends.